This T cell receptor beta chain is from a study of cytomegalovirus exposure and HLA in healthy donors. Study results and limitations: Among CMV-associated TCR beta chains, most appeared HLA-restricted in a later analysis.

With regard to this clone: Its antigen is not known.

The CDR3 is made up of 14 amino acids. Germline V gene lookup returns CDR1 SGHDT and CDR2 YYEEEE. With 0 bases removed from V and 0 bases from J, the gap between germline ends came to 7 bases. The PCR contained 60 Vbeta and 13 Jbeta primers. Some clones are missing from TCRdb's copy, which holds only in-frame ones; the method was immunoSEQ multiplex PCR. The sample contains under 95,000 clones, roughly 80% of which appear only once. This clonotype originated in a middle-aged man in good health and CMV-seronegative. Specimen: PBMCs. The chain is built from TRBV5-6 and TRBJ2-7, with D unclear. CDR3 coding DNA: TGTGCCAGCAGCTTGGGGTCGAGCTCCTACGAGCAGTACTTC. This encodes CASSLGSSSYEQYF.